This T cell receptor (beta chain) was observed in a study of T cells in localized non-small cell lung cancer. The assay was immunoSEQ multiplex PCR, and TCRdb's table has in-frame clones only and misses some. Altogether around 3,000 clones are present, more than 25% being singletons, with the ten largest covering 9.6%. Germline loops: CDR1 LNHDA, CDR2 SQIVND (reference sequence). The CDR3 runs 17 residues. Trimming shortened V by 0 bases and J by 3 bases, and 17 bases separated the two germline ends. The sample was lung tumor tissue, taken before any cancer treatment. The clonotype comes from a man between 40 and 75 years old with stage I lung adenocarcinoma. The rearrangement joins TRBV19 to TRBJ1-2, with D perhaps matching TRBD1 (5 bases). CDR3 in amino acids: CASSIDFVRGADYGYTF. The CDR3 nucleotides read TGTGCCAGTAGTATAGATTTCGTAAGAGGGGCGGACTATGGCTACACCTTC.